This TCR beta chain was profiled in a study of beta chain features in type 1 diabetes. Germline-derived CDR1 and CDR2 are MNHEY and SVGAGI. The CDR3 sequence is 14 residues long. Deletions cut 0 bases from V and 5 bases from J, with 10 bases between. Expressed TCRB transcripts were sequenced because the isolated RNA had all been reverse transcribed beforehand. The data were produced by immunoSEQ multiplex PCR, yet TCRdb's version contains in-frame clones alone and is incomplete. The sample holds more than 300,000 clones, 10% to 15% seen once. The sequence derives from a man younger than 35 in good health. The sequencing input was naive CD4+ T cells from blood. The chain uses TRBV6-5 and TRBJ1-1; a weak D match, TRBD1 (5 bases). CDR3 sequence: CASSYSRRQTEAFF. The CDR3 coding sequence is TGTGCCAGCAGTTACTCGAGGCGACAGACTGAAGCTTTCTTT.